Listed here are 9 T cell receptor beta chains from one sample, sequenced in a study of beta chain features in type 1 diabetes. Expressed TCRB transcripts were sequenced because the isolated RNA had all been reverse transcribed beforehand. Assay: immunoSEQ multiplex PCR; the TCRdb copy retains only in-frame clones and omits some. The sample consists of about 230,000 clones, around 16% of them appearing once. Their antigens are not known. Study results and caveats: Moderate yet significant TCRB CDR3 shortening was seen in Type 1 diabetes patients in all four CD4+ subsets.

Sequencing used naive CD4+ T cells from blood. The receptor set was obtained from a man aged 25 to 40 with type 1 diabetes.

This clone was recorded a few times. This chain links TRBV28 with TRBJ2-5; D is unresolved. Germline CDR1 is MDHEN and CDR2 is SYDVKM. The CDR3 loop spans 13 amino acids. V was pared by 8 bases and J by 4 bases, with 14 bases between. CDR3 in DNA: TGTGCCAGCGCGGAGATCCCAGGAGAGACCCAGTACTTC. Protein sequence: CASAEIPGETQYF.

The CDR3 spells CSGRGETQYF. The CDR3 DNA reads TGCAGCGGGCGGGGGGAGACCCAGTACTTC. The rearrangement joins TRBV29-1 to TRBJ2-5; 7 bases are shared with TRBD2. The CDR3 extends over 10 amino acids. Germline CDR1 is SQVTM and CDR2 is ANQGSEA. V dropped 7 bases and J dropped 5; count of bases not matched to a gene: 1.

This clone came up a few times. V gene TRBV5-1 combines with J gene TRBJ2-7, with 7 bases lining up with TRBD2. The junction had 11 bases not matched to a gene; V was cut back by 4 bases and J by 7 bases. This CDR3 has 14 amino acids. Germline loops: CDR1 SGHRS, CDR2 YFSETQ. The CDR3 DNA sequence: TGCGCCAGCAGCCTGGGACTAATGGCGGGGGAGCAGTACTTC. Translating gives CASSLGLMAGEQYF. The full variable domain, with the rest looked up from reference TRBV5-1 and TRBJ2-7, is KAGVTQTPRYLIKTRGQQVTLSCSPISGHRSVSWYQQTPGQGLQFLFEYFSETQRNKGNFPGRFSGRQFSNSRSEMNVSTLELGDSALYLCASSLGLMAGEQYFGPGTRLTVT.

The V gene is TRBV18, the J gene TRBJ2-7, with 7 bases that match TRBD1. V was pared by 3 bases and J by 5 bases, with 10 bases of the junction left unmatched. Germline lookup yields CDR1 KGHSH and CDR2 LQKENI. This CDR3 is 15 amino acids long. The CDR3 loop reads CASSPPEKGAHEQYF. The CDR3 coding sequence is TGTGCCAGCTCACCCCCCGAGAAGGGGGCCCACGAGCAGTACTTC.

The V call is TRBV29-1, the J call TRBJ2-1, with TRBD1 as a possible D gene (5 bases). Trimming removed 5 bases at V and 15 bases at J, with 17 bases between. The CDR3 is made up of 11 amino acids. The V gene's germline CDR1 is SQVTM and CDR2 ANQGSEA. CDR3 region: CSVWGRDGGFF. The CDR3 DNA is TGCAGCGTTTGGGGCCGCGACGGCGGGTTCTTC.

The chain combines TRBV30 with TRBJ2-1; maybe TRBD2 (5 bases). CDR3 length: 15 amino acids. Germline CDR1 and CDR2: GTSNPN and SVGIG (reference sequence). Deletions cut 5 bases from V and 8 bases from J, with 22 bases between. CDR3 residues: CAWQPPDLSRDEQFF. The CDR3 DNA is TGTGCCTGGCAACCCCCGGACTTGAGTAGGGATGAGCAGTTCTTC. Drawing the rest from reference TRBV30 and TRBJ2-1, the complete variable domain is SQTIHQWPATLVQPVGSPLSLECTVEGTSNPNLYWYRQAAGRGLQLLFYSVGIGQISSEVPQNLSASRPQDRQFILSSKKLLLSDSGFYLCAWQPPDLSRDEQFFGPGTRLTVL.

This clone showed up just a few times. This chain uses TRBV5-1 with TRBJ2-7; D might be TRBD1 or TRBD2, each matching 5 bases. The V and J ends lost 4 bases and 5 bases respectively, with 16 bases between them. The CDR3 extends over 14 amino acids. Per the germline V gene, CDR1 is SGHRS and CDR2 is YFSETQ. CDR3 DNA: TGCGCCAGCAGCCCCCAGGGTACGGAGGACGAGCAGTACTTC. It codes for CASSPQGTEDEQYF.

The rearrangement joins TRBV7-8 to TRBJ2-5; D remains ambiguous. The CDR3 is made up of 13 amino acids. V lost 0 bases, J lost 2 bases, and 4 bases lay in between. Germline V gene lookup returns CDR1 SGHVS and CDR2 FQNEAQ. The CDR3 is CASSLADQETQYF. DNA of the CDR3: TGTGCCAGCAGCTTAGCAGATCAAGAGACCCAGTACTTC.

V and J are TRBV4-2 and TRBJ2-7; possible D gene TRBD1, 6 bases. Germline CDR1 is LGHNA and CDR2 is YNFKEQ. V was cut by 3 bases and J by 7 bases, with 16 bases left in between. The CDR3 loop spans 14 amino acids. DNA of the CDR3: TGTGCCAGCAGCCAGGCGCAGGGGCCTCGAGAGCAGTACTTC. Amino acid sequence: CASSQAQGPREQYF.